The TCR beta chain described here comes from a study of blood T cell repertoires in COVID-19. Study as a whole: Sites in the United States, Italy and Spain provided acute and convalescent COVID-19 samples. Sources were T cells, B-cell-depleted T cells, or PBMCs; the material itself was cDNA or gDNA.

V lost 2 bases, J lost 5 bases, and 15 bases lay in between. CDR3 length: 15 amino acids. From germline, CDR1 is SEHNR and CDR2 FQNEAQ (reference sequence). Source study methods: Quantification of nucleated cells was approximated via reference gene primer amplification. Libraries were prepared by immunoSEQ multiplex PCR; TCRdb keeps only in-frame clonotypes and omits some of them. V, J and clone size were drawn from that table, and D and trimming were deduced from the DNA. Of some 220,000 clones listed, 84% were seen once; the top ten hold about 3%. The TCR originated in a woman under 40 who had recovered from COVID-19. This chain uses TRBV7-9 with TRBJ2-5; D possibly corresponds to TRBD2 (6 bases). Specimen: peripheral blood. CDR3 bases: TGTGCCAGCAGCTTAAGTCCTCTAGCGCGGGAGACCCAGTACTTC. Translated: CASSLSPLARETQYF.